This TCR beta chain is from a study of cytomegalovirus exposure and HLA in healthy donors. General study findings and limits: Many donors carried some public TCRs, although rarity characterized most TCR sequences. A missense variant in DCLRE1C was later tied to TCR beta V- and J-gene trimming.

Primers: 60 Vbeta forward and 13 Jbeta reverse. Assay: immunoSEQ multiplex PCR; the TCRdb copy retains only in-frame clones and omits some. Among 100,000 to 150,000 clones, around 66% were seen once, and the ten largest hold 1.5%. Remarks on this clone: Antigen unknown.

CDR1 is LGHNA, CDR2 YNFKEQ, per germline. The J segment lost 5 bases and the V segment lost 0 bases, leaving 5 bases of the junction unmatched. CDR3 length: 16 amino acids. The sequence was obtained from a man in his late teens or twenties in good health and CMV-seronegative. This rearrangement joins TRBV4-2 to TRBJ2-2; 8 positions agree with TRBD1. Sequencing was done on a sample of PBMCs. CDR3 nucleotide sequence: TGTGCCAGCAGCCAAGATGCAGGGGGCGGGACCGGGGAGCTGTTTTTT. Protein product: CASSQDAGGGTGELFF.